The next 6 T cell receptor beta chains were all read from a single sample in a study of blood T cell repertoires in COVID-19. Produced via immunoSEQ multiplex PCR; TCRdb's table is partial and in-frame only. The sample lists about 33,000 clones; approximately 85% were seen once. Sequencing input: peripheral blood. These receptors were collected from a human donor in a cohort sampled during active COVID-19.

The rearrangement uses TRBV4-1 and TRBJ2-3, with 7 bases lining up with TRBD2. The CDR3 covers 17 residues. The germline V gene encodes CDR1 MGHRA and CDR2 YSYEKL. V was clipped by 2 bases and J by 1 base; unmatched bases: 9. The DNA of the CDR3 is TGCGCCAGCAGCCAACCGGGAGTAAGCGGGGGCACAGATACGCAGTATTTT. Its protein is CASSQPGVSGGTDTQYF.

The chain carries TRBV29-1 and TRBJ2-7, with 7 bases lining up with TRBD1. The CDR3 consists of 13 residues. V lost 5 bases to trimming and J lost 3 bases; unmatched junction nucleotides: 7. Germline CDR1 reads SQVTM; CDR2 reads ANQGSEA. As DNA, the CDR3 is TGCAGCGTTATAGGGGGCGGCTACTACGAGCAGTACTTC. It is translated as CSVIGGGYYEQYF.

This chain uses TRBV24-1 with TRBJ2-6; no reliable D call. V lost 4 bases to trimming and J lost 4 bases, with 13 bases between them. This CDR3 is built from 16 residues. The germline gives CDR1 KGHDR, CDR2 SFDVKD. The CDR3 sequence is CATSDPGPGGANVLTF. The CDR3 nucleotides read TGTGCCACCAGTGACCCTGGCCCCGGGGGGGCCAACGTCCTGACTTTC.

The rearrangement links TRBV5-8 to TRBJ1-5, with 8 bases matching TRBD1. V lost 4 bases to trimming and J lost 2 bases; unmatched junction nucleotides: 11. Germline CDR1 reads SGHTS; CDR2 reads YDEGEE. The CDR3 totals 17 residues. CDR3 nucleotide sequence: TGTGCCAGCAGCCGCCAAGCCTCAGGGGGCCGCAATCAGCCCCAGCATTTT. Protein sequence: CASSRQASGGRNQPQHF.

This clone has just one count. V usage is TRBV11-2 and J usage is TRBJ2-1; 10 bases are a match to TRBD2. Germline CDR1 and CDR2: SGHAT and FQNNGV. The V gene end was trimmed by 5 bases and the J gene end by 6 bases; junction bases not matched to a gene: 19. CDR3 length: 19 amino acids. This CDR3 reads CASSLTRSGRASGRNEQFF. The CDR3 DNA reads as TGTGCCAGCAGCCTGACTAGGAGCGGGAGGGCCTCAGGTCGCAATGAGCAGTTCTTC. Using reference TRBV11-2 and TRBJ2-1 for the parts outside the CDR3, the full variable domain is EAGVAQSPRYKIIEKRQSVAFWCNPISGHATLYWYQQILGQGPKLLIQFQNNGVVDDSQLPKDRFSAERLKGVDSTLKIQPAKLEDSAVYLCASSLTRSGRASGRNEQFFGPGTRLTVL.

The J gene is TRBJ2-3, the V gene TRBV24-1, with no clear D. The V end was cut by 9 bases, the J end by 1 base, with 10 bases between. Germline V gives CDR1 KGHDR, CDR2 SFDVKD. The CDR3 spans 13 residues. The CDR3 DNA is TGTGCCACCCGGAGCGAAGGCACAGATACGCAGTATTTT. This gives the protein CATRSEGTDTQYF.